The 2 T cell receptor beta chains below come from one sample, sequenced in a study of monozygotic twins with inflammatory bowel disease. TCRdb re-called the 5' RACE reads and gives one entry per CDR3 protein, without DNA. This sample contains 400,000 to 500,000 distinct CDR3 sequences. The sequenced material came from blood. The receptor source for this set is a human donor with ulcerative colitis or Crohn's disease, or a healthy co-twin of an affected twin (not recorded which).

The rearrangement uses TRBV6-1 and TRBJ2-1; TCRdb returns TRBD1, unconfirmable since there is no DNA. This CDR3 has 17 amino acids. Germline assignment: CDR1 MNHNS and CDR2 SASEGT. CDR3 sequence: CASKDRGAGLGANEQFF.

This rearrangement joins TRBV20-1 to TRBJ1-1; with no DNA, the TCRdb D assignment of TRBD1 cannot be verified. The CDR3 sequence is 13 residues long. Germline V gives CDR1 DFQATT, CDR2 SNEGSKA (reference sequence). The CDR3 loop reads CSARETGDTEAFF.